This passage covers 6 T cell receptor beta chains from one sample sequenced in a study of cytomegalovirus exposure and HLA in healthy donors. PCR primers comprised 60 Vbeta and 13 Jbeta primers. Method: immunoSEQ multiplex PCR; TCRdb's copy keeps in-frame clones and lacks some. Among around 140,000 clones, around 85% were seen once, and the ten largest hold under 3.5%. Sequenced input: PBMCs. The receptors derive from a woman in her 30s in good health and CMV-seronegative.

The chain is built from TRBV6-5 and TRBJ2-7; a weak D match, TRBD1 (5 bases). The CDR3 is 13 residues long. Trimming took off 5 bases at V and 5 bases at J, with 13 bases between the two ends. Germline V CDR1 and CDR2: MNHEY, SVGAGI. The CDR3 nucleotides are TGTGCCAGCAGTGAAGGCAGGGCAAACGAGCAGTACTTC. Residues: CASSEGRANEQYF.

The chain carries TRBV7-3 and TRBJ2-3, with TRBD2 as a possible D gene (5 bases). The CDR3 covers 15 residues. The V end was cut by 5 bases, the J end by 3 bases, with 15 bases between. Germline values: CDR1 SGHTA, CDR2 FQGTGA. The CDR3 sequence is CASSLAGRETDTQYF. The DNA for the CDR3 is TGTGCCAGCAGCCTTGCGGGTAGGGAGACAGATACGCAGTATTTT.

The J gene is TRBJ1-2, the V gene TRBV7-6, with 7 bases lining up with TRBD1. The CDR3 loop spans 16 amino acids. Germline CDR1 SGHVS, CDR2 FNYEAQ. With 5 bases clipped from V and 3 bases from J, the junction kept 12 bases outside the gene matches. The CDR3 DNA sequence: TGTGCCAGCAGCCAATTCAAACAGGGGAGTGACTATGGCTACACCTTC. Its protein product is CASSQFKQGSDYGYTF. Variable domain in full (rest from reference TRBV7-6 and TRBJ1-2): GAGVSQSPRYKVTKRGQDVALRCDPISGHVSLYWYRQALGQGPEFLTYFNYEAQQDKSGLPNDRFSAERPEGSISTLTIQRTEQRDSAMYRCASSQFKQGSDYGYTFGSGTRLTVV.

Here the CDR3 reads CASSQGRTGGQPQHF. As DNA, the CDR3 is TGCGCCAGCAGCCAAGGGCGGACAGGGGGTCAGCCCCAGCATTTT. J is TRBJ1-5 and V is TRBV4-3; 10 bases fit TRBD1. V trimming: 1 base; J trimming: 6 bases; junction bases outside the gene matches: 3. Per the germline V gene, CDR1 is LGHNA and CDR2 is YSLEER. The length of the CDR3 is 15 residues.

This rearrangement joins TRBV16 to TRBJ2-1, with 10 bases identical to TRBD2. V lost 3 bases and J lost 5; bases outside the gene matches: 7. Germline CDR1 is KGHSY and CDR2 is FQNENV. The CDR3 is 16 amino acids. The CDR3 sequence: CASSHLTSGAHNEQFF. The DNA of the CDR3 is TGTGCCAGCAGCCACCTCACTAGCGGGGCTCACAATGAGCAGTTCTTC. The full variable domain, in which reference TRBV16 and TRBJ2-1 provide the parts outside the CDR3, is GEEVAQTPKHLVRGEGQKAKLYCAPIKGHSYVFWYQQVLKNEFKFLISFQNENVFDETGMPKERFSAKCLPNSPCSLEIQATKLEDSAVYFCASSHLTSGAHNEQFFGPGTRLTVL.

The V and J genes are TRBV9 and TRBJ2-1, with 13 bases lining up with TRBD2. CDR3 length: 16 amino acids. The V gene end was trimmed by 4 bases and the J gene end by 9 bases; junction bases not matched to a gene: 10. Germline V gives CDR1 SGDLS, CDR2 YYNGEE. The CDR3 DNA follows: TGTGCCAGCAGCAAGGGGACTAGCGGGGTGTATGTTGAGCAGTTCTTC. Amino acid sequence: CASSKGTSGVYVEQFF.